This T cell receptor (beta chain) emerged from a study of CD8 T cells in Susac syndrome. Study in general: At the time of blood draw, patients with Susac syndrome were therapy-naive, receiving corticosteroids, or receiving intravenous immunoglobulin alone. Study-level points and caveats: The authors found no clonal expansion in Susac syndrome CD4+ T cell repertoires.

There are 13 residues in the CDR3. Trimming took off 4 bases at V and 15 bases at J, with 19 bases between the two ends. CD8+ and CD4+ T cells from blood underwent TCR beta sequencing. Negative magnetic isolation gave CD8+ and CD4+ cells; FACS enriched CD8+ TEMRA. To note about this clonotype: What it binds is unknown.

Random hexamers were used to reverse transcribe about 0.5 to 1 ug of RNA. TCRdb ran MiXCR on the immunoSEQ multiplex PCR reads and lists one entry per CDR3 protein. The sample consists of roughly 160,000 distinct CDR3 sequences, roughly 95% of them appearing once. The chain couples TRBV12-3 or TRBV12-4 to TRBJ1-5; D might be TRBD1 (6 bases). The TCR sequence derives from a human donor with Susac syndrome. Specimen: CD4+ T cells from PBMCs. CDR3 residues: CASSSGTQGIRHF. CDR3 coding DNA: TGTGCCAGCAGTTCCGGGACACAGGGAATAAGGCATTTT.